The entry below gives a single TCR beta chain sequence along with its context. What it binds is unknown. Generated by immunoSEQ multiplex PCR, the TCRdb table keeps only in-frame clones and is missing some. The sample records tens of thousands of clones, more than 85% being singletons. Per germline, CDR1 LNHNV and CDR2 YYDKDF (reference sequence). CDR3 length equals 17 residues. Trimming took 0 bases from V and 11 from J, leaving 25 bases between them. This specimen comes from a study of T cell responses to AZD1222 COVID-19 vaccine. Study results and caveats: Spike-specific TCR breadth and depth went up after people got two AZD1222 doses.

The input for sequencing was peripheral blood, taken on day 0 of AZD1222 vaccination. The sequence derives from an adult in good health. The V gene is TRBV15, the J gene TRBJ1-1; D is unresolved. The CDR3 nucleotides are TGTGCCACCAGCAGAGATTGGCCCAGAGATTCCGCCTCGAGGGCTTTCTTT. This translates into CATSRDWPRDSASRAFF.